This T cell receptor (beta chain) derives from a study of blood T cell repertoires in COVID-19. At the level of the study: Acute and convalescent COVID-19 specimens originated in the United States, Italy and Spain. Sources were T cells, B-cell-depleted T cells, or PBMCs; the material itself was cDNA or gDNA.

This CDR3 is 16 amino acids long. The germline CDR1 and CDR2 sequences are MDHEN and SYDVKM. Deletions cut 6 bases from V and 4 bases from J, with 19 bases between. This clone has just a few counts. The protocol was immunoSEQ multiplex PCR, while the TCRdb copy is restricted to in-frame clones and leaves out a portion. Among under 300,000 clones, 84% were seen once, and the ten largest hold about 1.5%. The V call is TRBV28, the J call TRBJ1-3; D remains unclear. The receptor's source is a woman aged 35 to 49 who had recovered from COVID-19. The sample comprised peripheral blood. The CDR3 protein is CASRFTGWVSGNTIYF. In DNA form, the CDR3 reads TGTGCCAGCAGATTTACGGGTTGGGTATCCGGAAACACCATATATTTT. Looking up the rest from reference TRBV28 and TRBJ1-3 gives the full variable domain: DVKVTQSSRYLVKRTGEKVFLECVQDMDHENMFWYRQDPGLGLRLIYFSYDVKMKEKGDIPEGYSVSREKKERFSLILESASTNQTSMYLCASRFTGWVSGNTIYFGEGSWLTVV.